The clone carrying this T cell receptor beta chain was detected only a few times. The antigen is unknown. Unique molecular identifiers were added to individual cDNA molecules. TCRdb reprocessed the 5' RACE reads via MiXCR and lists one record per CDR3 protein. Of about 72,000 distinct CDR3 sequences in the sample, approximately 10% were seen once. The data are from a study of early T cells in non-severe SARS-CoV-2 infection. About the research overall: Unpaired chains resulted from sequencing bulk RNA of unsorted whole blood.

With 3 bases clipped from V and 0 bases from J, the junction kept 3 bases outside the gene matches. The CDR3 contains 15 residues. Looked up from germline, CDR1 is MGHRA and CDR2 is YSYEKL. Study-wide points: Sequences matched to VDJdb favored anti-spike CD8 responses, while private and CD4 specificities were missed.

Sequenced: whole blood. This TCR derives from an adult who was a healthcare worker with PCR-confirmed SARS-CoV-2 infection or an uninfected control (not recorded which). V is TRBV4-1 and J is TRBJ2-3; TRBD1 matches 7 bases. The CDR3 protein is CASSHPGQSTDTQYF. CDR3 in DNA: TGCGCCAGCAGCCATCCGGGACAGAGCACAGATACGCAGTATTTT.